A selection of T cell receptor beta chains follows, all from one sample in a study of shared clonotypes between healthy human individuals. TCRdb's copy holds only in-frame clones and misses some; the assay was immunoSEQ multiplex PCR. The sample gives 2 million to 2.5 million clones, around 90% of which show up once; approximately 0.4% is in the top ten. The sequenced material came from naive CD4+ T cells from PBMCs. These receptors were collected from a man aged 18 to 29 in good health. Some clones in this sample may be carry-over from other donors' samples. Each CDR3 is given with its conserved first and last residue. A D gene is named only where the DNA matches it firmly. A row's size may be missing; if present it is once, few, many or a size class.

d_call j_call v_call clone_size cdr3_aa cdr3_nt
. TRBJ2-5 TRBV30 . CAWSVGHPGQETQYF TGTGCCTGGAGTGTAGGACACCCCGGCCAAGAGACCCAGTACTTC
. TRBJ2-5 TRBV5-6 . CASSYIRVGKQETQYF TGTGCCAGCAGCTACATACGAGTCGGGAAACAAGAGACCCAGTACTTC
. TRBJ1-2 TRBV6-6 . CASSDPGRGLDGYTF TGTGCCAGCAGTGACCCGGGACGCGGGTTGGATGGCTACACCTTC
. TRBJ2-7 TRBV13 . CASRRGGEQYF TGTGCCAGCAGGCGTGGGGGGGAGCAGTACTTC
. TRBJ2-1 TRBV19 few CASSDLGGSSYNEQFF TGTGCCAGTAGCGATCTCGGGGGCAGCTCCTACAATGAGCAGTTCTTC
. TRBJ2-6 TRBV5-1 . CASSEGHSSGANVLTF TGCGCCAGCAGCGAGGGACATTCCTCTGGGGCCAACGTCCTGACTTTC
. TRBJ1-2 TRBV28 . CASSGGSGAEANYGYTF TGTGCCAGCAGTGGGGGGTCCGGGGCCGAAGCTAACTATGGCTACACCTTC
TRBD1 TRBJ1-2 TRBV19 . CASSIDRAGGYGYTF TGTGCCAGTAGTATAGACCGAGCAGGGGGCTATGGCTACACCTTC
. TRBJ1-1 TRBV7-7 . CASSFRENTEAFF TGTGCCAGCAGCTTCCGGGAGAACACTGAAGCTTTCTTT
. TRBJ1-2 TRBV28 . CASSLSPPSLHGYTF TGTGCCAGCAGTTTATCCCCTCCATCGCTCCATGGCTACACCTTC
TRBD2 TRBJ2-1 TRBV18 . CASSPQRERGLF TGTGCCAGCTCACCACAGCGGGAGAGGGGACTCTTC
. TRBJ1-2 TRBV19 . CASSIQEGGYTF TGTGCCAGTAGTATTCAGGAGGGCGGCTACACCTTC
TRBD1 TRBJ1-4 TRBV7-2 once CASSLQTGTGKGKLFF TGTGCCAGCAGCTTGCAAACCGGGACAGGGAAAGGAAAACTGTTTTTT
TRBD1 TRBJ2-7 TRBV10-3 . CAISESGSGGYEQYF TGTGCCATCAGTGAGTCGGGTTCAGGGGGCTACGAGCAGTACTTC
. TRBJ1-5 TRBV6-5 . CASKPWDSNQPQHF TGTGCCAGCAAACCGTGGGACAGCAATCAGCCCCAGCATTTT
. TRBJ1-2 TRBV19 . CASRNRLLGGYTF TGTGCCAGTAGGAACCGGCTACTGGGTGGCTACACCTTC
. TRBJ2-5 TRBV29-1 . CSGNREETQYF TGCAGCGGTAACAGGGAAGAGACCCAGTACTTC
. TRBJ2-7 TRBV5-1 . CASSLEAGNSYEQYF TGCGCCAGCAGCTTGGAGGCAGGGAACTCCTACGAGCAGTACTTC